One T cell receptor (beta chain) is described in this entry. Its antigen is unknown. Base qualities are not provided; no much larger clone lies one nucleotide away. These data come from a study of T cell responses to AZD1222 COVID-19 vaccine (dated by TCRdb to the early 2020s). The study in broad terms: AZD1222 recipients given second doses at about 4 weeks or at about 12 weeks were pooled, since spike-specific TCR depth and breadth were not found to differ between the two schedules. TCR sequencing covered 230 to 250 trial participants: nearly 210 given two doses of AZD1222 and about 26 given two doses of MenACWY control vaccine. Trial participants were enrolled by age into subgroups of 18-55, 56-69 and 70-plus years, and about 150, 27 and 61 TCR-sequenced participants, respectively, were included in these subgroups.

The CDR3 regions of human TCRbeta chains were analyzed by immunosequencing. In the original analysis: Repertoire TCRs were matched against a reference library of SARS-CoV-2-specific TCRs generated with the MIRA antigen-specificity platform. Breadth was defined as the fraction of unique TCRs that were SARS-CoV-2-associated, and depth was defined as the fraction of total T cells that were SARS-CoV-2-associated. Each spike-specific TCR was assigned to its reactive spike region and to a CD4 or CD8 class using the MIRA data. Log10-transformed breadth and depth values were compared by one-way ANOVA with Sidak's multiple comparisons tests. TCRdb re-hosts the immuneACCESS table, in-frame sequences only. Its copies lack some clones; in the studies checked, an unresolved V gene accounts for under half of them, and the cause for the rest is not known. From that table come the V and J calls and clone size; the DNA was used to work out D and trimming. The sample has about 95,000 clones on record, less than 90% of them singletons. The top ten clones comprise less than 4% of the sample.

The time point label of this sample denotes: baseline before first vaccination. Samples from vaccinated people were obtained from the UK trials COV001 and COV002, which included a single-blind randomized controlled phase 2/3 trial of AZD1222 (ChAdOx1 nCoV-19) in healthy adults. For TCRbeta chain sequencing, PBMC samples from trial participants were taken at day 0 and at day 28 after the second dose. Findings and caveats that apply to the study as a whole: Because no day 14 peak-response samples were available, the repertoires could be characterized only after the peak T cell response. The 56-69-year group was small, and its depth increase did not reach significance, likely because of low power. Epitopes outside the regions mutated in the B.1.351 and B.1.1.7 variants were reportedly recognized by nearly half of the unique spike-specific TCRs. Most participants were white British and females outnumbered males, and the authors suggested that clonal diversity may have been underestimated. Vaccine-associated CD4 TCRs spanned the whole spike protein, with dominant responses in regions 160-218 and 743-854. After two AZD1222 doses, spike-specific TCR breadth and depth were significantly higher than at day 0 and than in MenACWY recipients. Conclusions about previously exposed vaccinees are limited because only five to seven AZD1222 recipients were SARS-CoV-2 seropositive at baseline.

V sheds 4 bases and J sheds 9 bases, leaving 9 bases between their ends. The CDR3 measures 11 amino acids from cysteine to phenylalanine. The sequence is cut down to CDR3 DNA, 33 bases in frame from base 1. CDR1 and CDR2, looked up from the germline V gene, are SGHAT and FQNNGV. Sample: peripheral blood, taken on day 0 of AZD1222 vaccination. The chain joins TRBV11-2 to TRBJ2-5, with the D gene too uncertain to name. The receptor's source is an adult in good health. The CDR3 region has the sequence CASSSPWSQYF. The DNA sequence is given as TGTGCCAGCAGCTCTCCTTGGTCCCAGTACTTC.